This T cell receptor beta chain was sequenced for a study of blood T cells in healthy people across ages (dated by TCRdb to between 2015 and 2016). For the wider study: In model experiments, roughly one uniquely barcoded TCR beta cDNA molecule per two T cells was captured by template switching. Age-related changes in TCR beta repertoire diversity were measured in the study by deep sequencing normalized with unique cDNA molecular identifiers. The donors were divided into four age groups: young (average around 17 years), middle-aged (about 39), aged (roughly 66) and long-lived (nearly 85). Donors of different ages were randomly distributed across sequencing lanes to avoid experimental bias. The study analyzed two additional independent replicas of 1 million unique cDNA reads from the same blood draw for two donors, one aged 18 to 30 and one aged 80 or older.

From the germline V gene, CDR1 is MNHEY and CDR2 is SVGEGT. Trimming accounts for 8 bases at V and 8 bases at J, while the number of junction bases matched to no gene is 3. Measured from the cysteine to the phenylalanine, the CDR3 is 12 residues long. Only the CDR3 portion is preserved as DNA: 36 bases, with reading frame beginning at the first base. Library method: 5' RACE. The sequencing machine was an Illumina HiSeq 2500. A second PCR of 7 to 11 cycles was performed with a sample-barcoded 5' primer and a J-beta primer mix. Each TCR beta cDNA molecule received a unique molecular identifier from a template-switch 5' adaptor carrying 12 random nucleotides. Each sample yielded at least 2.5 million CDR3-containing paired-end reads. The Mint cDNA synthesis kit, primed by a TRBC-specific oligonucleotide, was used to synthesize first-strand cDNA from all RNA. Following uracil-DNA glycosylase treatment, all cDNA underwent a first 18-cycle PCR with the universal primers M1SS and BC2_uni_R. For the original study's pipeline: Normalization of each sample was performed by random selection of 1 million high-quality reads, each carrying a distinct molecular identifier. Instead of being binned into consensus sequences, reads that shared molecular identifiers were thrown out. CDR3 identification, clonotype clustering and error correction used MiTCR with a Q25 quality threshold and the strictest error-elimination algorithm. Lower-bound total TCR beta diversity was estimated with a nonparametric unseen species model using Euler transformation. The public reads were run again by TCRdb, first through fastp at Q25 and then through MiXCR, and only productive beta chains were kept. Each CDR3 protein appears once, grouped with its most common genes and DNA. TCRdb, not the authors, supplied the V and J calls. The sample table lists about 590,000 distinct CDR3 sequences, approximately 30% of them with a count of one. The ten largest make up approximately 15% of the sample.

Overall study results and their limits: Conclusive comparison of naive and antigen-experienced compartments was prevented by the profiling of bulk unsorted PBMCs. The CMV infection status of donors was not known, potentially confounding age-related changes in expanded clonotypes. There was a strong correlation between observed TCR beta diversity and the percentage of naive T cells measured by flow cytometry. As age increased, observed TCR beta diversity per million T cells dropped in a roughly linear way, and a significant reduction was already evident by age about 40. Compared with the aged group, the long-lived group had more naive CD4+ T cells, fewer expanded clones and increased TCR diversity, suggesting age selection. Estimates of total diversity from one million sequenced T cells were regarded as lower bounds and underestimates.

Donors were 39 systemically healthy Caucasian individuals from Russia aged 6 to 90 years. Approximately 10 milliliters of peripheral blood were collected from each donor into EDTA-treated Vacutainer tubes. Ficoll-Paque density-gradient centrifugation was used to isolate PBMCs, with at least 7 million obtained per sample. Trizol reagent was used to extract total RNA from PBMCs, with at least 5.5 micrograms per sample. For every donor, an aliquot of PBMCs went through flow cytometry to measure the percentages of naive CD45RAhigh/CD27high T cells. At least ten counts were recorded for this clonotype. Its antigen target is currently unknown. Base qualities are not at hand, and no much larger clone is one base apart.

The sequence joins TRBV6-2 or TRBV6-3 to TRBJ2-1; 10 nucleotides in the junction match TRBD1. The sequenced material came from blood. This TCR was sampled from an elderly woman in good health. The CDR3 has the sequence CASGDRGHEQFF. The nucleotide sequence is TGTGCCAGCGGGGACAGGGGCCATGAGCAGTTCTTC.